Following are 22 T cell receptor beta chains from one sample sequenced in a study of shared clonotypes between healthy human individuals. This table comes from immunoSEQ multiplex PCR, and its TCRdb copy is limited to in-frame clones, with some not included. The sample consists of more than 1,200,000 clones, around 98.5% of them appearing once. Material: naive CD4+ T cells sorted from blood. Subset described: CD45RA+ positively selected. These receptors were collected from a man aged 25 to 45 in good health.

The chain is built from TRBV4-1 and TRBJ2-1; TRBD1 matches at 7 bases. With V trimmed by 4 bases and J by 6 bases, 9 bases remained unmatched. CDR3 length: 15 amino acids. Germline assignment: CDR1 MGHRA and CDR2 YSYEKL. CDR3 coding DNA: TGCGCCAGCAGCCCCGTGACAGGGTTGGCCAATGAGCAGTTCTTC. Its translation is CASSPVTGLANEQFF.

Here the CDR3 DNA reads TGTGCCAGCAGTTTATGGTGGGAGGCCACCTACGAGCAGTACTTC. Translation: CASSLWWEATYEQYF. This chain joins TRBV28 and TRBJ2-7; a weak D match, TRBD2 (6 bases). The V gene lost 0 bases and the J gene lost 2 bases, with 11 bases spanning the gap. The CDR3 has 15 residues. CDR1 and CDR2 from the germline V gene are MDHEN and SYDVKM.

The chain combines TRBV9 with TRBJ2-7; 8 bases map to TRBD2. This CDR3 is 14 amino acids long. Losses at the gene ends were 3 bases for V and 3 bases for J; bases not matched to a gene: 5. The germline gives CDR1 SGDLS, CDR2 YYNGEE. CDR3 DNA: TGTGCCAGCAGCGAGAGCGGGAGTGGCTACGAGCAGTACTTC. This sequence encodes CASSESGSGYEQYF.

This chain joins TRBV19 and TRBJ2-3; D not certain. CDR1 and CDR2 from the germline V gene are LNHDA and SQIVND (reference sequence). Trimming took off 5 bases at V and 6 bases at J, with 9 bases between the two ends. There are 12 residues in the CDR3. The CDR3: CASSDLADTQYF. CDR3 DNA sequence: TGTGCCAGTAGTGACCTCGCCGATACGCAGTATTTT.

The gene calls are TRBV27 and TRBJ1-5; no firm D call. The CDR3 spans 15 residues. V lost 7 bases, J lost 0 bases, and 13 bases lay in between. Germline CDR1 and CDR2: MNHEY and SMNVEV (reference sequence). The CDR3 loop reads CASMRAVYSNQPQHF. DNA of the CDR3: TGTGCCAGCATGAGGGCAGTATATAGCAATCAGCCCCAGCATTTT.

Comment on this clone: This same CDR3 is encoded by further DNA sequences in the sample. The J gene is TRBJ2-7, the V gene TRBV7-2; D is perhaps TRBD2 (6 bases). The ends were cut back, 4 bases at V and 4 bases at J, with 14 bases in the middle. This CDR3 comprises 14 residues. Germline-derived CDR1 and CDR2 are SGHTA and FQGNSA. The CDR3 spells CASSSTGTSYEQYF. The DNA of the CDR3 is TGTGCCAGCAGCTCCACCGGGACTTCGTACGAGCAGTACTTC.

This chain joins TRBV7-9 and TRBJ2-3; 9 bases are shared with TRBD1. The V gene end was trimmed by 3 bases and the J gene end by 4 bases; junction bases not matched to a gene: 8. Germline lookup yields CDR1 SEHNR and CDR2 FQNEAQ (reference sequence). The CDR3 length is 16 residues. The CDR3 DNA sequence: TGTGCCAGCAGCTTGCTTGGGACAGGGAATTCAGATACGCAGTATTTT. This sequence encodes CASSLLGTGNSDTQYF.

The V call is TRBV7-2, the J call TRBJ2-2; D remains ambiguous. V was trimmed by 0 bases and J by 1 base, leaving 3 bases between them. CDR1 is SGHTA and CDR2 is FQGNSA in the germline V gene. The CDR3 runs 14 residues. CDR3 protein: CASSLAVNTGELFF. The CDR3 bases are TGTGCCAGCAGCTTAGCGGTGAACACCGGGGAGCTGTTTTTT.

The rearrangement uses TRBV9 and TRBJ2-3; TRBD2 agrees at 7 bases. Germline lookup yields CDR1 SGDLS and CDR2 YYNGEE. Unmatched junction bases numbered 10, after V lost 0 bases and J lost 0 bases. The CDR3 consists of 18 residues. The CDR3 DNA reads TGTGCCAGCAGCGTAGATCATGAGCTAGCGGCTAGCACAGATACGCAGTATTTT. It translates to CASSVDHELAASTDTQYF.

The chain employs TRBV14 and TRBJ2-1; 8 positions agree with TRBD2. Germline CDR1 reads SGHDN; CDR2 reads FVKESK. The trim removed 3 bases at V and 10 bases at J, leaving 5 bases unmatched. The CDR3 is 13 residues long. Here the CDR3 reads CASSQTSAWEQFF. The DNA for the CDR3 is TGTGCCAGCAGCCAGACTAGCGCTTGGGAGCAGTTCTTC.

CDR3 nucleotides: TGTGCCAGCAGCCCATTCCAGTACAGGGAATACGAGCAGTACTTC. This translates into CASSPFQYREYEQYF. This rearrangement joins TRBV7-9 to TRBJ2-7, with a possible D match to TRBD1 (6 bases). Germline V gene sequence: CDR1 SEHNR, CDR2 FQNEAQ (reference sequence). CDR3 size: 15 residues. V shed 5 bases and J shed 4 bases, with 18 bases lying between them.

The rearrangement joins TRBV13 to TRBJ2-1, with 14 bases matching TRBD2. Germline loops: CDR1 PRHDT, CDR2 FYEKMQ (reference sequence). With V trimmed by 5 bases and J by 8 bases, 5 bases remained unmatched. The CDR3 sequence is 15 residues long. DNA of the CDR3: TGTGCCAGCAGCACGGGACTAGCGGGAGTAGATGAGCAGTTCTTC. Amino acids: CASSTGLAGVDEQFF.

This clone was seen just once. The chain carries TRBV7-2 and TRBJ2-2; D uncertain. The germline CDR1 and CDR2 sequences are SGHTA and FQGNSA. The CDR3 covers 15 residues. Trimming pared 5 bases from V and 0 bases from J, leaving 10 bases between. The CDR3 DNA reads TGTGCCAGCAGCCCCTGGCGGCCGAACACCGGGGAGCTGTTTTTT. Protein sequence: CASSPWRPNTGELFF.

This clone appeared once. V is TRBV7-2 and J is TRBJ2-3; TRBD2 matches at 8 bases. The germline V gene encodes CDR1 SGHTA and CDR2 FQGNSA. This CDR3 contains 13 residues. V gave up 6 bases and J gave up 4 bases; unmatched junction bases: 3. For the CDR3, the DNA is TGTGCCAGCAGAATAGCGGGGTCAGATACGCAGTATTTT. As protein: CASRIAGSDTQYF.

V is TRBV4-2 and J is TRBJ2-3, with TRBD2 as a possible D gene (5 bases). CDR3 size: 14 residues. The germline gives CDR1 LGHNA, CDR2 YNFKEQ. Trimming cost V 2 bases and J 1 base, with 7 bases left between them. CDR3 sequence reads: CASSQLGGTDTQYF. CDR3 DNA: TGTGCCAGCAGCCAACTCGGGGGCACAGATACGCAGTATTTT.

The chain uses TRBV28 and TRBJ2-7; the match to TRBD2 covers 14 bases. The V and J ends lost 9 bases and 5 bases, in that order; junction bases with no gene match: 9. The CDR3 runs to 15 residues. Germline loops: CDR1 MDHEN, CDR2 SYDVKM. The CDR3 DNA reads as TGTGCCAGTCTGGGACTAGCGGGAGTTACCCACGAGCAGTACTTC. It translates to CASLGLAGVTHEQYF.

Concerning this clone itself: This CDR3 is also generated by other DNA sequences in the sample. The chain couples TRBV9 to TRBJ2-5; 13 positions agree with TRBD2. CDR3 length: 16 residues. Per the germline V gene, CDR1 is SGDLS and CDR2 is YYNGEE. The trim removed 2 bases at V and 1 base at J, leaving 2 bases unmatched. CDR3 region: CASSVGTSGTQETQYF. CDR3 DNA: TGTGCCAGCAGCGTGGGGACTAGCGGGACCCAAGAGACCCAGTACTTC.

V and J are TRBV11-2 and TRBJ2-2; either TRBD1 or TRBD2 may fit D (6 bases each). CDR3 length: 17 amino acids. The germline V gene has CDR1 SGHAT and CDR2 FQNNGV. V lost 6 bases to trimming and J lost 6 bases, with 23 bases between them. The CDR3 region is CASRTLGGSRRSGELFF. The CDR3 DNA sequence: TGTGCCAGCAGGACCCTGGGGGGCTCCAGGCGGTCCGGGGAGCTGTTTTTT.

The CDR3 DNA is TGTGCCAGCAGCGGTACACTCGTTGCTAGCGGAAACAATGAGCAGTTCTTC. As protein: CASSGTLVASGNNEQFF. This sequence joins TRBV9 and TRBJ2-1; 7 positions match TRBD2. V was clipped by 3 bases and J by 5 bases; unmatched bases: 14. The germline gives CDR1 SGDLS, CDR2 YYNGEE. The CDR3 totals 17 residues.

CDR3 residues: CASSQRDGTKSATNEKLFF. For the CDR3, the DNA is TGCGCCAGCAGCCAAAGGGACGGGACAAAATCCGCAACTAATGAAAAACTGTTTTTT. The chain has TRBV4-1 and TRBJ1-4, with D possibly TRBD1 on 6 matching bases. Germline V gene data show CDR1 as MGHRA and CDR2 as YSYEKL. The CDR3 runs to 19 residues. With 2 bases removed from V and 0 bases from J, the gap between germline ends came to 19 bases.

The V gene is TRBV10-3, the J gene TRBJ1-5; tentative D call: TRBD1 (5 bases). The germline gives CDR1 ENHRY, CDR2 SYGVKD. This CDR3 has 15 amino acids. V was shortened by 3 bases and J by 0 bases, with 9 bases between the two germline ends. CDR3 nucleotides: TGTGCCATCAGTGAATGGGACGGTAGCAATCAGCCCCAGCATTTT. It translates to CAISEWDGSNQPQHF.

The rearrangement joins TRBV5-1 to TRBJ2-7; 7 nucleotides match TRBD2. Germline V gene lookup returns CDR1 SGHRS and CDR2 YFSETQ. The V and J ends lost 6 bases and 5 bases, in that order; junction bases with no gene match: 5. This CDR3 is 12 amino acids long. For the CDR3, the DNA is TGCGCCAGCAAGGATGGGGGGGACGAGCAGTACTTC. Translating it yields CASKDGGDEQYF.